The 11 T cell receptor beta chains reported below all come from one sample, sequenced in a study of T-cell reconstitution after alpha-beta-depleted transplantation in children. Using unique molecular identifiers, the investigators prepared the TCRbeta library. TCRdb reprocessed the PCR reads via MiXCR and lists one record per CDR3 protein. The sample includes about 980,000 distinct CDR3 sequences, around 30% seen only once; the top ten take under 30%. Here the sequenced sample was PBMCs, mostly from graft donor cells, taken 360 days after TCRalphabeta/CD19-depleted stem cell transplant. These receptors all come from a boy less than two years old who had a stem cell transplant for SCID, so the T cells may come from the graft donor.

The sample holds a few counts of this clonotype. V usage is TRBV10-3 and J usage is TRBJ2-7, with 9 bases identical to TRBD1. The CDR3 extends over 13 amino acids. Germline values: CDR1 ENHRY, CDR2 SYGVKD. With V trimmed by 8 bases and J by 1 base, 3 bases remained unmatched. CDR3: CAIGGQGSYEQYF. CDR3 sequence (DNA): TGTGCCATCGGGGGACAGGGATCCTACGAGCAGTACTTC.

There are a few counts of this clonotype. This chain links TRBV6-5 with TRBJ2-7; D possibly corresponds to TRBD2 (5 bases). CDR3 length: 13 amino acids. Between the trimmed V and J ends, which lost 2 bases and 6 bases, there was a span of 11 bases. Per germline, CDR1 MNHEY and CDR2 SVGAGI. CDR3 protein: CASSYGEFSEQYF. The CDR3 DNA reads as TGTGCCAGCAGTTACGGGGAGTTCAGCGAGCAGTACTTC.

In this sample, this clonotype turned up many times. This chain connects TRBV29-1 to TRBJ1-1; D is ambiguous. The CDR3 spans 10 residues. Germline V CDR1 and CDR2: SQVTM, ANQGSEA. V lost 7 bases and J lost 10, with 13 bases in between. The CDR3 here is CSADKYGAFF. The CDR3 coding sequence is TGCAGCGCCGACAAATATGGAGCTTTCTTT.

The CDR3 reads CASSPQHLSFTDTQYF. For the CDR3, the DNA is TGTGCCAGCAGCCCGCAACATTTGTCTTTTACAGATACGCAGTATTTT. The V gene is TRBV5-5, the J gene TRBJ2-3; D not resolved. The ends were cut back, 4 bases at V and 3 bases at J, with 18 bases in the middle. This CDR3 is 16 amino acids long. Germline CDR1 and CDR2: SGHKS and YYEKEE (reference sequence). Full variable domain (rest looked up from reference TRBV5-5 and TRBJ2-3): DAGVTQSPTHLIKTRGQQVTLRCSPISGHKSVSWYQQVLGQGPQFIFQYYEKEERGRGNFPDRFSARQFPNYSSELNVNALLLGDSALYLCASSPQHLSFTDTQYFGPGTRLTVL.

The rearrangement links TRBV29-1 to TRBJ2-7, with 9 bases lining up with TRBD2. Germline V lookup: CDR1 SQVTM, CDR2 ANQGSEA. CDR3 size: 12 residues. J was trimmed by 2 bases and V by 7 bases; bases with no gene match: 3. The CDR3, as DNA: TGCAGCGGGACTAGCGACACCTACGAGCAGTACTTC. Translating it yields CSGTSDTYEQYF.

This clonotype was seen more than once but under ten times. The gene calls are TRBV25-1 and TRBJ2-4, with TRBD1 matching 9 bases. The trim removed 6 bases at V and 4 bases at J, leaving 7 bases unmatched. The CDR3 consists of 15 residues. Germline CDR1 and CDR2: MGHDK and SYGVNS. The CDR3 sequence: CASSEGQGGKNIQYF. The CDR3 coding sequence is TGTGCCAGCAGCGAGGGACAGGGAGGTAAAAACATTCAGTACTTC.

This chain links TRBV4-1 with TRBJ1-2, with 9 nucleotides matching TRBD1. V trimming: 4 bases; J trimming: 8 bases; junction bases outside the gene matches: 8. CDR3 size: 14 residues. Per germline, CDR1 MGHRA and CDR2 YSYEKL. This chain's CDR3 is CASSPAGTGLGYTF. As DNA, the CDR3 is TGCGCCAGCAGCCCGGCCGGGACAGGGTTGGGCTACACCTTC.

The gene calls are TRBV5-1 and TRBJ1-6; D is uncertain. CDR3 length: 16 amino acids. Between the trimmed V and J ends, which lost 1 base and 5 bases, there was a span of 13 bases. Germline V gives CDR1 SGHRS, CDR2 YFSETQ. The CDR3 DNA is TGCGCCAGCAGCTTGTTTTCCGGGATCAATAATTCACCCCTCCACTTT. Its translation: CASSLFSGINNSPLHF. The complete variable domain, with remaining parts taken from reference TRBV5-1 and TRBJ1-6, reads KAGVTQTPRYLIKTRGQQVTLSCSPISGHRSVSWYQQTPGQGLQFLFEYFSETQRNKGNFPGRFSGRQFSNSRSEMNVSTLELGDSALYLCASSLFSGINNSPLHFGNGTRLTVT.

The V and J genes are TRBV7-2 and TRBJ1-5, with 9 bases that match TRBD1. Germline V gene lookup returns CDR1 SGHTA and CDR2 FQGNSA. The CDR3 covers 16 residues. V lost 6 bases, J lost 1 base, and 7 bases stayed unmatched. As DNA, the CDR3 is TGTGCCAGCAGGCTAGGCGGACAGGGGAGCAATCAGCCCCAGCATTTT. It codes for CASRLGGQGSNQPQHF.

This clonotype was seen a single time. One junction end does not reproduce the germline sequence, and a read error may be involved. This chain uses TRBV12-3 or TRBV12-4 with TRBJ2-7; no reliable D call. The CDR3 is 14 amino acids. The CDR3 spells CVSSLWVSSYEQYF. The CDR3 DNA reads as TGTGTCAGCAGTTTGTGGGTTAGCTCCTACGAGCAGTACTTC.

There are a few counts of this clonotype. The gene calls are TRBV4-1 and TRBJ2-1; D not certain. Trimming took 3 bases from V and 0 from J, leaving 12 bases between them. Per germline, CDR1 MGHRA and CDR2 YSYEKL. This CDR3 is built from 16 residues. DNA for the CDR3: TGCGCCAGCAGCCACCTCCTTTCGGGCTCCTACAATGAGCAGTTCTTC. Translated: CASSHLLSGSYNEQFF.